Included here is one TCR beta chain sequence, with context. The sample belongs to a study of blood T cells in healthy people across ages. The CDR3 runs 15 residues. Looked up from germline, CDR1 is SEHNR and CDR2 is FQNEAQ (reference sequence). V shed 5 bases and J shed 1 base, with 14 bases lying between them. Sample-barcoded 5' priming and a J-beta primer mix drove a second PCR of about 6 to 12 cycles. TCRdb reprocessed the 5' RACE reads with MiXCR, giving one entry per CDR3 protein. The sample records 750,000 to 950,000 distinct CDR3 sequences, roughly 24% being singletons. This sample also belongs to another study, concerning T cells of mothers and their children. According to that study: The cDNA synthesis received all extracted RNA, at 1.5 ug per 15 ul.

This receptor was taken from a boy aged 10-17 years in good health. Source material: blood. V gene TRBV7-9 combines with J gene TRBJ1-1, with D tentatively TRBD1 (6 bases). The DNA of the CDR3 is TGTGCCAGCAGCCTCCTTGGCAGGGGGAACACTGAAGCTTTCTTT. Its protein is CASSLLGRGNTEAFF.